One sample yielded the 17 T cell receptor beta chains listed below, sequenced in a study of beta chain features in type 1 diabetes. Investigators reverse transcribed all isolated RNA, so they sequenced expressed TCRB transcripts. The protocol was immunoSEQ multiplex PCR, while the TCRdb copy is restricted to in-frame clones and leaves out a portion. The data contain around 300,000 clones, 8% of them singletons. Sample: central memory CD4+ T cells from blood. The receptors shown here come from a woman aged 18 to 35 in good health.

This clone occurred a few times. The chain combines TRBV6-5 with TRBJ2-2; 7 bases are shared with TRBD2. Losses at the gene ends were 6 bases for V and 1 base for J; bases not matched to a gene: 5. Germline V gene sequence: CDR1 MNHEY, CDR2 SVGAGI. There are 15 residues in the CDR3. The chain's CDR3 is CASRLAVLNTGELFF. The CDR3 coding sequence is TGTGCCAGCAGGCTAGCGGTCTTGAACACCGGGGAGCTGTTTTTT.

Note on this clone: Relative to the germline gene, one junction end is altered; a read error may explain this. The chain carries TRBV7-7 and TRBJ2-2; D is unclear. Germline V gene sequence: CDR1 SSHAT, CDR2 FNYEAQ (reference sequence). The CDR3 has 13 amino acids. The CDR3 sequence is CASSSRPGGELFF. In DNA form, the CDR3 reads TGTGCTAGCAGCTCCCGACCGGGCGGGGAGCTGTTTTTT.

This clone has a count of ten or more. Other DNA sequences of this sample code for an identical CDR3. The chain combines TRBV29-1 with TRBJ1-4; 7 bases map to TRBD1. In germline, CDR1 is SQVTM, CDR2 ANQGSEA. The CDR3 is made up of 12 amino acids. Trimming removed 5 bases from V and 8 bases from J; junction bases left unmatched: 5. The CDR3, as DNA: TGCAGCGTTCGGAGGGGGCAGGAAAAACTGTTTTTT. Amino acids: CSVRRGQEKLFF.

The V gene is TRBV29-1, the J gene TRBJ2-1, with no clear D. The CDR3 runs to 14 residues. Per the germline V gene, CDR1 is SQVTM and CDR2 is ANQGSEA. The ends were cut back, 2 bases at V and 0 bases at J, with 8 bases in the middle. The CDR3 bases are TGCAGCGTTGAATCGGATTTCTCCTACAATGAGCAGTTCTTC. This encodes CSVESDFSYNEQFF.

There are many counts of this clone. The gene calls are TRBV4-3 and TRBJ1-5; possible D gene TRBD1, 5 bases. The CDR3 extends over 15 amino acids. Trimming removed 4 bases at V and 1 base at J, with 11 bases between. The germline V gene encodes CDR1 LGHNA and CDR2 YSLEER. The DNA for the CDR3 is TGCGCCAGCAGCCGGTACCGGGACAGCAATCAGCCCCAGCATTTT. Its translation is CASSRYRDSNQPQHF.

This clone turned up a few times. The chain links TRBV6-5 to TRBJ2-5, with D perhaps matching TRBD1 (6 bases). V lost 5 bases, J lost 5 bases, and 15 bases lay in between. The CDR3 is 14 residues long. Per germline, CDR1 MNHEY and CDR2 SVGAGI. The CDR3, as DNA: TGTGCCAGCAGTCAATTCGGACAGTGGGAGACCCAGTACTTC. This gives the protein CASSQFGQWETQYF.

Points on this clone: This CDR3 is also generated by other DNA sequences in the sample. The chain has TRBV2 and TRBJ1-5; possibly TRBD1 for D (5 bases). The germline V gene has CDR1 SNHLY and CDR2 FYNNEI. CDR3 length: 14 amino acids. V was clipped by 8 bases and J by 3 bases, with 14 bases between them. In DNA form, the CDR3 reads TGTGCCAGCTCTGGGCAGGGTATCAATCAGCCCCAGCATTTT. The encoded protein is CASSGQGINQPQHF.

The chain links TRBV30 to TRBJ2-2; D unresolved. The CDR3 extends over 15 amino acids. V gave up 1 base and J gave up 6 bases, with 15 bases separating them. Germline V gene sequence: CDR1 GTSNPN, CDR2 SVGIG (reference sequence). The CDR3 here is CAWSDGRVRAGELFF. CDR3 nucleotides: TGTGCCTGGAGTGATGGCCGGGTGAGAGCCGGGGAGCTGTTTTTT.

This clone was detected only a few times. The chain joins TRBV11-2 to TRBJ1-1, with TRBD1 as a possible D gene (6 bases). CDR3 length equals 13 residues. Trimming took off 5 bases at V and 4 bases at J, with 11 bases between the two ends. Per the germline V gene, CDR1 is SGHAT and CDR2 is FQNNGV. This CDR3 reads CASSVTGSTEAFF. In nucleotides, the CDR3 is TGTGCCAGCAGCGTTACAGGGAGCACTGAAGCTTTCTTT.

V gene TRBV29-1 combines with J gene TRBJ2-5, with D unclear. The last part of the DNA fits TRBJ2-7 better; the J call may be wrong. Germline CDR1 and CDR2: SQVTM and ANQGSEA. This CDR3 has 14 amino acids. CDR3 nucleotides: TGCAGCGTTGCCAAGGACCCCAGTCCCTACGAGCAGTACTTC. It is translated as CSVAKDPSPYEQYF.

This clone has ten or more counts. Other DNA sequences in this specimen translate into the identical CDR3. The chain employs TRBV6-5 and TRBJ1-2, with 8 positions matching TRBD1. There are 14 residues in the CDR3. From germline, CDR1 is MNHEY and CDR2 SVGAGI. J lost 5 bases, V lost 6 bases, and 8 bases had no gene match. The CDR3 nucleotides are TGTGCCAGCAGCCCCGACAGGGGCGGGTATGGCTACACCTTC. This sequence encodes CASSPDRGGYGYTF.

The J gene is TRBJ1-6, the V gene TRBV15; maybe TRBD1 (6 bases). The CDR3 length is 12 residues. Germline CDR1 and CDR2: LNHNV and YYDKDF (reference sequence). V lost 4 bases and J lost 10, with 8 bases in between. CDR3 sequence: CATSKRGSPLHF. The CDR3 DNA follows: TGTGCCACCAGCAAGAGGGGGTCACCCCTCCACTTT.

This clone was recorded a few times. The J gene is TRBJ1-2, the V gene TRBV7-2; D is perhaps TRBD1 (5 bases). The CDR3 is 16 amino acids. CDR1 and CDR2 (germline): SGHTA, FQGNSA. Trimming removed 6 bases at V and 6 bases at J, with 23 bases between. CDR3 DNA: TGTGCCAGCAGGGGACGCACAGCGAACCCCAAGGATGGCTACACCTTC. It specifies CASRGRTANPKDGYTF.

This clone was observed a handful of times. The J gene is TRBJ1-6, the V gene TRBV4-3, with D possibly TRBD1 on 5 matching bases. Trimming pared 0 bases from V and 12 bases from J, leaving 15 bases between. The CDR3 contains 15 residues. CDR1 LGHNA and CDR2 YSLEER come from the germline V gene. The CDR3 DNA sequence: TGCGCCAGCAGCCAAGATACAGGAAGGGTTGGACCCCTCCACTTT. Protein product: CASSQDTGRVGPLHF.

The V call is TRBV7-7, the J call TRBJ2-2; D ambiguous. The germline V and J ends were trimmed by 6 bases and 6 bases, with 14 bases remaining between them. This CDR3 has 14 amino acids. The germline gives CDR1 SSHAT, CDR2 FNYEAQ (reference sequence). The CDR3 reads CASRAGLTSGELFF. The CDR3 bases are TGTGCCAGCAGAGCCGGGCTTACGTCCGGGGAGCTGTTTTTT.

V gene TRBV18 combines with J gene TRBJ1-2, with 7 bases matching TRBD1. Trimming took 1 base from V and 4 from J; bases not matched to a gene: 3. CDR3 length: 14 amino acids. The germline V gene has CDR1 KGHSH and CDR2 LQKENI. CDR3 sequence: CASSPQDRSYGYTF. DNA for the CDR3: TGTGCCAGCTCACCACAGGACAGGAGCTATGGCTACACCTTC.

The gene calls are TRBV5-1 and TRBJ2-1; TRBD1 matches at 7 bases. J was trimmed by 5 bases and V by 4 bases; bases with no gene match: 12. This CDR3 is 16 amino acids long. CDR1 is SGHRS and CDR2 is YFSETQ in the germline V gene. CDR3 in amino acids: CASSPHSQGDDNEQFF. Here the CDR3 DNA reads TGCGCCAGCAGCCCCCACAGCCAGGGGGATGACAATGAGCAGTTCTTC. Full variable domain (missing parts from reference TRBV5-1 and TRBJ2-1): KAGVTQTPRYLIKTRGQQVTLSCSPISGHRSVSWYQQTPGQGLQFLFEYFSETQRNKGNFPGRFSGRQFSNSRSEMNVSTLELGDSALYLCASSPHSQGDDNEQFFGPGTRLTVL.